This paragraph reports one T cell receptor (beta chain). Original methodology: Scientists estimated how many nucleated cells there were by amplifying reference gene primers. Libraries were prepared by immunoSEQ multiplex PCR; TCRdb keeps only in-frame clonotypes and omits some of them. The V and J calls and clone size were taken over from that table, and D and trimming were inferred from the DNA. The repertoire holds 55,000 to 75,000 clones, with approximately 86% as singletons. Germline V gene sequence: CDR1 LGHDT, CDR2 YNNKEL (reference sequence). V was trimmed by 4 bases and J by 0 bases, leaving 10 bases between them. The CDR3 length is 15 residues. This record comes from a study of blood T cell repertoires in COVID-19. Across the study: Samples of COVID-19 (acute and convalescent) were obtained from the United States, Italy and Spain. PBMCs, B-cell-depleted T cells, or T cells provided the cDNA or gDNA that made up the material.

The chain carries TRBV3-1 (or the pseudogene TRBV3-2) and TRBJ2-1, with a weak D call TRBD2 (5 bases). The clonotype originates from an elderly man with active COVID-19. What was sequenced was peripheral blood. As DNA, the CDR3 is TGTGCCAGCAGCCGGACTTCCAGCTCCTACAATGAGCAGTTCTTC. Protein sequence: CASSRTSSSYNEQFF.